Listed below are T cell receptor beta chains from one sample, sequenced in a study of neurological immune-mediated disorders. Using its own MiXCR run on the 5' RACE reads, TCRdb lists one record per CDR3 protein. The sample contains 80,000 to 100,000 distinct CDR3 sequences, nearly 6% of which appear only once. The sample comprised PBMCs. The source is a woman aged 55-69 years with multiple sclerosis. The CDR3 runs from the conserved cysteine through the conserved F or W. D genes are given only for firm matches. Clone size appears in some rows only: once, few, many, or a class for an expanded clone.

many,TRBV5-1,TRBJ2-7,-,TGCGCCAGCAGCCCGGGATGGGACGCGGACTACGAGCAGTACTTC,CASSPGWDADYEQYF
many,TRBV5-1,TRBJ1-2,-,TGCGCCAGCAGCTTATTACAGTCCAAGGGCTATGGCTACACCTTC,CASSLLQSKGYGYTF
many,TRBV20-1,TRBJ1-5,-,TGCAGTGCTAAGGGACGAGGTTTGCCCCAGCATTTT,CSAKGRGLPQHF
many,TRBV6-2/TRBV6-3,TRBJ2-7,-,TGTGCCAGCAGTCGCCAGGCGGGGCCACTATACGAGCAGTACTTC,CASSRQAGPLYEQYF
many,TRBV5-1,TRBJ2-3,-,TGCGCCAGCAGCTTGCAGGGTCGCACAGATACGCAGTATTTT,CASSLQGRTDTQYF
many,TRBV7-9,TRBJ2-1,-,TGTGCCAGCAGCTGGCGGGACAATGAGCAGTTCTTC,CASSWRDNEQFF
many,TRBV7-9,TRBJ2-5,TRBD2,TGTGCCAGCAGCTTTGCTAGCGGGGGGGCGGAGACCCAGTACTTC,CASSFASGGAETQYF
many,TRBV5-1,TRBJ2-5,-,TGCGCCAGCAGCTTGACCCCCCCCCAAGAGACCCAGTACTTC,CASSLTPPQETQYF
many,TRBV5-6,TRBJ1-2,TRBD1,TGTGCCAGCAGCTCCGACAGGGGCGGCTACACCTTC,CASSSDRGGYTF
many,TRBV29-1,TRBJ2-7,TRBD1,TGCAGCGTTGAAACGGGACAGGGGTCGTTCGAGCAGTACTTC,CSVETGQGSFEQYF
many,TRBV7-2,TRBJ2-7,-,TGTGCCAGCACCAACTGGGCAGGAAACGAGCAGTACTTC,CASTNWAGNEQYF
many,TRBV6-5,TRBJ2-7,TRBD1,TGTGCCAGCAGTTACCCATTAAGAACAGGGGCCCTCGAGCAGTACTTC,CASSYPLRTGALEQYF
many,TRBV5-1,TRBJ2-7,-,TGCGCCAGCAGCAGGACAGCCTCCTACGAGCAGTACTTC,CASSRTASYEQYF
few,TRBV6-1,TRBJ1-2,-,TGTGCCAGCAGTGGGACGACGCGGGTAGAGGGCTACACCTTC,CASSGTTRVEGYTF
-,TRBV20-1,TRBJ2-5,-,TGCAGTGCTTCAGATCCGTGGGGGGAGACCCAGTACTTC,CSASDPWGETQYF
many,TRBV6-1,TRBJ2-7,TRBD1,TGTGCCAGCAGTGTGGCGGGGACAGGGTTGAACGAGCAGTACTTC,CASSVAGTGLNEQYF
-,TRBV27,TRBJ2-2,TRBD1,TGTGCCACCTACCGGGACAGGAACACCGGGGAGCTGTTTTTT,CATYRDRNTGELFF
many,TRBV5-6,TRBJ2-5,TRBD2,TGTGCCAGCAGCTTAGGGACTAGCGGTTTAGAGACCCAGTACTTC,CASSLGTSGLETQYF
many,TRBV5-1,TRBJ1-5,-,TGCGCCAGCAGCCCGGATGGGGCATGGAATCAGCCCCAGCATTTT,CASSPDGAWNQPQHF
many,TRBV4-2,TRBJ1-6,-,TGTGCCAGCAGCCAGGGGGGGGTACAGGTGAATTCACCCCTCCACTTT,CASSQGGVQVNSPLHF
-,TRBV30,TRBJ1-2,-,TGTGCCTGGAGTGTACTGGGCTCCGGGGGCTACACCTTC,CAWSVLGSGGYTF
many,TRBV20-1,TRBJ1-2,-,TGCAGTGCTAGGGAAATGGAGGGGTATGGCTACACCTTC,CSAREMEGYGYTF
many,TRBV5-6,TRBJ1-2,-,TGTGCCAGCAGCTTCAACAGGATGGGCTATGGCTACACCTTC,CASSFNRMGYGYTF
many,TRBV20-1,TRBJ1-6,-,TGCAGTGCTAGAGAGCCGCTCCGGGACAATAATTCACCCCTCCACTTT,CSAREPLRDNNSPLHF
-,TRBV3-1,TRBJ1-5,-,TGTGCCAGCAGCCAAGACCTGTGTGGGCCCCAGCATTTT,CASSQDLCGPQHF
many,TRBV20-1,TRBJ2-7,-,TGCAGTGCTAGAGAAACAGGACCCAGCTCCTACGAGCAGTACTTC,CSARETGPSSYEQYF
many,TRBV15,TRBJ2-1,TRBD2,TGTGCCACCCGGACTAGCGGGGACAATGAGCAGTTCTTC,CATRTSGDNEQFF
few,TRBV14,TRBJ2-2,-,TGTGCCAGCAGCCTGGTGGCTGGCCCCGGGGAGCTGTTTTTT,CASSLVAGPGELFF
few,TRBV5-1,TRBJ1-2,-,TGCGCCAGCAGCTTGAGGCAGGGACGGGGCTACACCTTC,CASSLRQGRGYTF
few,TRBV11-1,TRBJ1-6,-,TGTGCCAGCAGCTTAGTGGCAGCCAATTCACCCCCCCACTTT,CASSLVAANSPPHF
many,TRBV14,TRBJ1-4,-,TGTGCCAGCAGCCAAGCTCAATGGGGACTCCCTAATGAAAAACTGTTTTTT,CASSQAQWGLPNEKLFF
many,TRBV9,TRBJ1-4,-,TGTGCCAGCAGCCCCGAGGCTTTCCCTAATGAAAAACTGTTTTTT,CASSPEAFPNEKLFF
many,TRBV7-2,TRBJ1-2,-,TGTGCCAGCAGCCCTACGGCAGGGACCTATGGCTACACCTTC,CASSPTAGTYGYTF
many,TRBV7-6,TRBJ2-4,-,TGTGCCAGCAGCCAGGCCCCAGGGACAAACAACATTCAGTACTTC,CASSQAPGTNNIQYF
few,TRBV12-3/TRBV12-4,TRBJ2-7,TRBD2,TGTGCCAGCAGCCCCCGGGGGGGCCTAACCTACGAGCAGTACTTC,CASSPRGGLTYEQYF
many,TRBV27,TRBJ1-2,-,TGTGCCAGCAGTGCCGGGACATACTATGGCTACACCTTC,CASSAGTYYGYTF
few,TRBV7-8,TRBJ2-4,TRBD1,TGTGCCAGCAGCTTAGGGCAGGGGGTAGCAAACATTCAGTACTTC,CASSLGQGVANIQYF
many,TRBV7-7,TRBJ1-3,-,TGTGCTAGCAGCCCTCAGGCGATGGGGTCTGGAAACACCATATATTTT,CASSPQAMGSGNTIYF
many,TRBV12-3/TRBV12-4,TRBJ1-2,-,TGTGCCAGCAGTCTGCTGGGATCCTCCGCTAACTATGGCTACACCTTC,CASSLLGSSANYGYTF
many,TRBV7-2,TRBJ2-4,-,TGTGCCAGCAGCTTAGAACAACTAAGCGGTAGAAACATTCAGTACTTC,CASSLEQLSGRNIQYF